In this sample, the clone carrying this TCR beta chain turned up a few times. The data belong to a study of blood T cell repertoires in COVID-19. On the study more broadly: COVID-19 samples collected from the United States, Italy and Spain covered acute and convalescent phases. T cells, B-cell-depleted T cells, or PBMCs supplied cDNA or gDNA.

In the authors' workflow: By means of reference gene primer amplification, nucleated cell counts were estimated. Assay: immunoSEQ multiplex PCR; the TCRdb copy retains only in-frame clones and omits some. From that table come the V and J calls and clone size; the DNA was used to work out D and trimming. Of 150,000 to 250,000 clones in the sample, around four fifths are singletons; the top ten hold 6.5% to 8.5%. Sequencing was done on a sample of peripheral blood. The TCR comes from a human donor with acute or convalescent COVID-19. The donor label of this sample is uncertain.

The CDR3 reads CATSDGGAGEQETQYF. The CDR3 DNA reads TGTGCCACCAGTGATGGAGGAGCGGGAGAACAAGAGACCCAGTACTTC. This chain uses TRBV24-1 with TRBJ2-5; 8 nucleotides line up with TRBD2. The CDR3 runs 16 residues. Germline V lookup: CDR1 KGHDR, CDR2 SFDVKD. V was pared by 3 bases and J by 2 bases, with 7 bases of the junction left unmatched.